Sequencing of this T cell receptor beta chain was carried out in a study of cytomegalovirus exposure and HLA in healthy donors. This CDR3 spans 15 amino acids. Trimming cost V 4 bases and J 3 bases; bases outside gene matches: 9. Germline V gene lookup returns CDR1 SGHRS and CDR2 YFSETQ. About this clone: Its cognate antigen is unknown.

Findings of the study overall: The investigators catalogued 164 TCR beta chains as cytomegalovirus-associated. Analyzed later, association rates of TCRs varied across HLA loci, with DRB1 most and HLA-C fewest. An apparent linkage of common viral pathogens to several of the most significant clusters emerged in a later analysis.

PCR primers comprised 60 Vbeta and 13 Jbeta primers. Some clones are missing from TCRdb's copy, which holds only in-frame ones; the method was immunoSEQ multiplex PCR. The sample includes under 65,000 clones. Sequenced material: PBMCs. This sequence originates from a woman in her forties in good health and CMV-seronegative. This chain joins TRBV5-1 and TRBJ2-7; 8 bases agree with TRBD2. CDR3 sequence: CASSRNGRVSYEQYF. As DNA, the CDR3 is TGCGCCAGCAGCCGAAACGGGAGGGTGAGCTACGAGCAGTACTTC. Variable domain in full (rest from reference TRBV5-1 and TRBJ2-7): KAGVTQTPRYLIKTRGQQVTLSCSPISGHRSVSWYQQTPGQGLQFLFEYFSETQRNKGNFPGRFSGRQFSNSRSEMNVSTLELGDSALYLCASSRNGRVSYEQYFGPGTRLTVT.